The sequence of this TCR beta chain was determined in a study of blood T cell repertoires in COVID-19. Looking at the study overall: Acute and convalescent COVID-19 specimens originated in the United States, Italy and Spain. Sources were T cells, B-cell-depleted T cells, or PBMCs; the material itself was cDNA or gDNA.

Original data processing: Scientists estimated how many nucleated cells there were by amplifying reference gene primers. TCRdb's table, derived via immunoSEQ multiplex PCR, lists solely in-frame clones and lacks some. V, J and clone size reflect that table, while D and trimming were determined from the DNA. Of 20,000 or so clones listed, approximately 86% were seen once; the top ten hold less than 5.5%. Trimming removed 0 bases at V and 7 bases at J, with 7 bases between. The CDR3 consists of 12 residues. Germline V gene sequence: CDR1 MNHEY, CDR2 SVGAGI. The V gene is TRBV6-5, the J gene TRBJ2-7; D is possibly TRBD2 (6 bases). Sequencing used peripheral blood. The receptor was isolated from a man in his forties or fifties with active COVID-19. The CDR3 reads CASSYSGREQYF. The CDR3 DNA is TGTGCCAGCAGTTACTCGGGGAGGGAGCAGTACTTC.